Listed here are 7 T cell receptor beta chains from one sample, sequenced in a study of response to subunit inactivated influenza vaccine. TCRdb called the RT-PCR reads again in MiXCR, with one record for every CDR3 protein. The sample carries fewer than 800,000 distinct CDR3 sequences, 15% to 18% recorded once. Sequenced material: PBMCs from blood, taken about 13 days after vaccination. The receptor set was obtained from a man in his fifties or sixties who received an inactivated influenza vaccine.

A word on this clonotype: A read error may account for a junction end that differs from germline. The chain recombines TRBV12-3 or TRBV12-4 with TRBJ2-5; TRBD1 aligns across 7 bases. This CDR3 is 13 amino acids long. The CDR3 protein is CASSDGTEETHYF. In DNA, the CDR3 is TGTGCCAGCAGCGACGGGACAGAAGAGACCCACTACTTC.

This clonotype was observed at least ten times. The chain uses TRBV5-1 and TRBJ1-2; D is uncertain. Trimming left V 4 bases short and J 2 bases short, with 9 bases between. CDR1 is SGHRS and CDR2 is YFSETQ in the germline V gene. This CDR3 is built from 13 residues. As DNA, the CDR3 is TGCGCCAGCAGCCCTGCTGGAAACTATGGCTACACCTTC. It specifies CASSPAGNYGYTF.

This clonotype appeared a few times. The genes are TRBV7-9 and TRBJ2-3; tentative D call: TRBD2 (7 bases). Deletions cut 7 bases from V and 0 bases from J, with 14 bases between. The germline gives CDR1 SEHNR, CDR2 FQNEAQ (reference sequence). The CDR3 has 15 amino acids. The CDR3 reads CASKGGVPSTDTQYF. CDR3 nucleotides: TGTGCCAGCAAGGGGGGGGTCCCGAGCACAGATACGCAGTATTTT. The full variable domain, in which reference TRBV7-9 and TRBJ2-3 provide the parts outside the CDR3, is DTGVSQNPRHKITKRGQNVTFRCDPISEHNRLYWYRQTLGQGPEFLTYFQNEAQLEKSRLLSDRFSAERPKGSFSTLEIQRTEQGDSAMYLCASKGGVPSTDTQYFGPGTRLTVL.

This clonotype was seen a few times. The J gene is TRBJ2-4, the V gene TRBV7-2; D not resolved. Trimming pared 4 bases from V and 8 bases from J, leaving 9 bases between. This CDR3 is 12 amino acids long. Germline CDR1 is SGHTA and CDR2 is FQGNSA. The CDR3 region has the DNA TGTGCCAGCAGCTCGTTGATGGACATTCAGTACTTC. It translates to CASSSLMDIQYF.

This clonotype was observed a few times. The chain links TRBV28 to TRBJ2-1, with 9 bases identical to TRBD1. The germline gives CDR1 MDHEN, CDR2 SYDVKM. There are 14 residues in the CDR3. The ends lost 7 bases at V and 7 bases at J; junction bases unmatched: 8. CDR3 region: CASIVGTGLNEQFF. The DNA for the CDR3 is TGTGCCAGCATAGTCGGGACAGGGCTTAATGAGCAGTTCTTC.

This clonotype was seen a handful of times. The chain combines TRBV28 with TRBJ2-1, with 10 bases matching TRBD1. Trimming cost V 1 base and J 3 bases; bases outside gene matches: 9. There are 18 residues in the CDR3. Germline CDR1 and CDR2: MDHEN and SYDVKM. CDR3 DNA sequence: TGTGCCAGCAGTTTATTGCGACCGGGACAGGGGATCTACAATGAGCAGTTCTTC. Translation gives CASSLLRPGQGIYNEQFF.

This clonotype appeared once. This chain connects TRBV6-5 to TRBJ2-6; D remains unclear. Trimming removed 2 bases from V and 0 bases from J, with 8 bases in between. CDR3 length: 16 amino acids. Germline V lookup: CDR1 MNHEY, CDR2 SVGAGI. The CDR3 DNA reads TGTGCCAGCAGTTACGGCCGGAGCTCTGGGGCCAACGTCCTGACTTTC. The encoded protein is CASSYGRSSGANVLTF.